The TCR beta chain under discussion was sequenced for a study of Ad26.COV2.S vaccination and SARS-CoV-2 variants (dated by TCRdb to 2020 to 2023). The study in broad terms: Vaccine-arm donors were drawn from COV1001, a multicentre, randomized, double-blind, placebo-controlled phase I-IIa trial of Ad26.COV2.S in healthy adults. Investigators did not know the trial group allocation while performing experiments and assessing outcomes. The TCR-sequenced set comprised roughly 30 samples: roughly 19 Ad26.COV2.S vaccine recipients, 5 placebo recipients and 8 SARS-CoV-2 convalescent individuals. Trial participants were randomized into five groups of five: low-dose or high-dose Ad26.COV2.S given once or twice, or placebo on both occasions. TCRbeta repertoire sequencing served as the tool for gauging how specific and how broad the SARS-CoV-2-reactive T cell receptors were following Ad26.COV2.S vaccination. Dosing of Ad26.COV2.S was intramuscular, at either 5x10^10 or 1x10^11 viral particles, delivered as one shot or as two shots spaced 56 days apart.

Regarding this clone: No cognate antigen has been identified for it. The input lacks base qualities; no much larger clone sits a single base away.

Results and caveats for the whole study, not just this receptor: According to the authors, total T cell responses may have been underestimated by the TCR breadth and depth analyses. After vaccination, spike-specific CD8+ and CD4+ T cell responses were reported to show substantial breadth. The study lacked the statistical power to compare responses across vaccine doses or regimens. Vaccine and placebo recipients had similar non-spike TCR breadth, a finding consistent with the vaccine containing only spike. Compared with placebo recipients, Ad26.COV2.S recipients showed higher spike-specific TCR breadth (P = 0.0014).

TCRbeta CDR3 regions were sequenced with the immunoSEQ Assay. After extraction, genomic DNA underwent amplification by bias-controlled multiplex PCR, followed by high-throughput sequencing. As for how the authors treated the data: Collapsing and filtering of sequences were performed to quantify the absolute abundance of each unique TCRbeta CDR3 region. Usable DNA was measured by amplifying reference genes present in all nucleated cells, and TCRbeta template counts were normalized to that usable DNA to estimate T cell fraction. Repertoire TCRs were annotated as SARS-CoV-2-specific by exact matching of V gene, CDR3 amino acid sequence and J gene to a known reactive TCR set. MIRA supplied the reference SARS-CoV-2 TCR set, which was filtered for enrichment in COVID-19-positive ImmuneCODE repertoires so that public or cross-reactive TCRs were removed. Drawing on the MIRA antigens, annotated TCRs were analysed further at the level of specific ORF or position within ORF. Breadth was defined as the number of annotated unique rearrangements divided by the total number of unique productive rearrangements, and depth was defined as the summed frequency of the annotated unique rearrangements. Two-sided Wilcoxon rank-sum tests were used to compare TCR breadth between groups. TCRdb re-hosts the immuneACCESS table, in-frame sequences only. Its copies lack some clones; in the studies checked, an unresolved V gene accounts for under half of them, and the cause for the rest is not known. V and J calls and clone size are given by that table; D and trimming were obtained from the DNA. For this sample there are 250,000 to 300,000 clones; over 75% appear just once. In total, the top ten clones hold around 3% of the sample.

Based on the germline V gene, the CDR1 and CDR2 sequences are SGHTS and YDEGEE. Its CDR3 holds 16 amino acids, cysteine through phenylalanine. The DNA shown is the 48-base CDR3, in frame from base 1. The germline V and J ends show losses of 0 bases and 5 bases respectively, and no gene match explains 6 bases of the junction. The treatment or condition label corresponds to: some 20 received Ad26.COV2.S at low or high dose, single or two shots; 5 received placebo; per-sample allocation not given. Repertoires of vaccine and placebo recipients were sequenced from samples collected on day 63 after the first injection. Between 29 July and 7 August 2020, Cohort 1b enrolled some 25 adults aged 18-55 years at one site in Boston, USA. As a vaccine, Ad26.COV2.S was a replication-incompetent adenovirus type 26 vector that expressed a prefusion-stabilized SARS-CoV-2 spike protein derived from the original Wuhan strain.

This clonotype was obtained from a person aged 18-65 years who received the Ad26.COV2.S COVID-19 vaccine or a placebo. This chain joins TRBV5-8 to TRBJ2-2; TRBD1 matches 8 bases in the middle. Source: peripheral blood, taken in a trial of Ad26.COV2.S vaccine versus placebo. The DNA is as follows: TGTGCCAGCAGCTTGGGCCAGGGGGCGAGGACCGGGGAGCTGTTTTTT. Its amino acids are CASSLGQGARTGELFF.